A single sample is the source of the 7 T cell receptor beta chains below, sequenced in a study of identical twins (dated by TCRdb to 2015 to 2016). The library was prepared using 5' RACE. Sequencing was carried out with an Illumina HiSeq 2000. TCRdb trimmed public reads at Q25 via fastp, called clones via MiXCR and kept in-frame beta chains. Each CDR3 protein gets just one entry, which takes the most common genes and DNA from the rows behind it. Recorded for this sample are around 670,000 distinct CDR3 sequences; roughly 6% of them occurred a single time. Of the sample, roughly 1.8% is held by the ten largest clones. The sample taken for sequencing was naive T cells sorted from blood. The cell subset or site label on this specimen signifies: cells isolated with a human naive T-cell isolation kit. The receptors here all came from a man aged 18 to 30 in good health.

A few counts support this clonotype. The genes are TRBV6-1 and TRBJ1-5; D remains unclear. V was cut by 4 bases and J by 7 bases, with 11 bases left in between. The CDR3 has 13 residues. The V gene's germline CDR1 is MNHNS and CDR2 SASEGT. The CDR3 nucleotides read TGTGCCAGCAGTGGTTGGGTGGGGCAGCCCCAGCATTTT. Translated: CASSGWVGQPQHF.

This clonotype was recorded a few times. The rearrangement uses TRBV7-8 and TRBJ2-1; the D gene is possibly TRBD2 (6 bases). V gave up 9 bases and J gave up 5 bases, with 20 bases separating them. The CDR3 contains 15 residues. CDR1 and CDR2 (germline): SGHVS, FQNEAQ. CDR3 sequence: CASQIGGTADNEQFF. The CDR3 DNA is TGTGCCAGTCAGATAGGCGGGACCGCCGACAATGAGCAGTTCTTC.

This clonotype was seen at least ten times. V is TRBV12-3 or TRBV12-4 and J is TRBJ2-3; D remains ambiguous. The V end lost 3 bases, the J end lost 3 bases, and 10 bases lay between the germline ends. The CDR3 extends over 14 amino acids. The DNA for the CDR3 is TGTGCCAGCAGTTTTTATTTAGAGACAGATACGCAGTATTTT. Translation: CASSFYLETDTQYF.

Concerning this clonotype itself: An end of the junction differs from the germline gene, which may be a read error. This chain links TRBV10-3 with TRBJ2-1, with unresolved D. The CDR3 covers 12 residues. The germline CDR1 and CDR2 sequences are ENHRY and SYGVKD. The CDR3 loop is CATSLSPNEQFF. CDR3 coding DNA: TGTGCCACCAGTTTATCCCCCAATGAGCAGTTCTTC.

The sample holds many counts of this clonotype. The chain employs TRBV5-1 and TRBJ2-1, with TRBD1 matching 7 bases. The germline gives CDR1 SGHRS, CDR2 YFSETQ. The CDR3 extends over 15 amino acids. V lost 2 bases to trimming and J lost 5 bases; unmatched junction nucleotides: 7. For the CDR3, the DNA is TGCGCCAGCAGCTTCCTTCCCGGGACAGACAATGAGCAGTTCTTC. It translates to CASSFLPGTDNEQFF. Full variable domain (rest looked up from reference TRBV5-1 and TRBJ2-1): KAGVTQTPRYLIKTRGQQVTLSCSPISGHRSVSWYQQTPGQGLQFLFEYFSETQRNKGNFPGRFSGRQFSNSRSEMNVSTLELGDSALYLCASSFLPGTDNEQFFGPGTRLTVL.

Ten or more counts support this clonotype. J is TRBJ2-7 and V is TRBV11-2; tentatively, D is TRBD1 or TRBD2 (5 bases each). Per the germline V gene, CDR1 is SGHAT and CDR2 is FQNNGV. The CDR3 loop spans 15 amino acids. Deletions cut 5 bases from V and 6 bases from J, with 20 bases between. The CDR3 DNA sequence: TGTGCCAGCAGCGGCCGGGGCCTAAACAAAGGCGAGCAGTACTTC. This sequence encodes CASSGRGLNKGEQYF.

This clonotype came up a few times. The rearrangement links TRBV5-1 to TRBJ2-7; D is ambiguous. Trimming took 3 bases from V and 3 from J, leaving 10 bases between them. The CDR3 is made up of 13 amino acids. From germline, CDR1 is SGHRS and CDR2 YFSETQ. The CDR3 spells CASSSGPNYEQYV. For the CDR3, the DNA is TGCGCCAGCAGCTCAGGACCCAACTACGAGCAGTACGTC.